The following is a T cell receptor (beta chain) sequence with its context. The sample originates from a study of blood T cell repertoires in COVID-19. Profiling relied on immunoSEQ multiplex PCR, and the TCRdb table lists in-frame clones only, not all of them. The table has about 89,000 clones, roughly 78% seen once; the top ten hold under 25%. The CDR3 has 15 amino acids. CDR1 is SGHRS, CDR2 YFSETQ, per germline. V was trimmed by 4 bases and J by 3 bases, leaving 16 bases between them. The sequencing input was peripheral blood. This sequence joins TRBV5-1 and TRBJ2-5, with D hard to call. The TCR originated in a woman older than 75 with acute or convalescent COVID-19. CDR3 in DNA: TGCGCCAGCAGCCCAGGCGAGATTCTTAAAGAGACCCAGTACTTC. This codes for CASSPGEILKETQYF.